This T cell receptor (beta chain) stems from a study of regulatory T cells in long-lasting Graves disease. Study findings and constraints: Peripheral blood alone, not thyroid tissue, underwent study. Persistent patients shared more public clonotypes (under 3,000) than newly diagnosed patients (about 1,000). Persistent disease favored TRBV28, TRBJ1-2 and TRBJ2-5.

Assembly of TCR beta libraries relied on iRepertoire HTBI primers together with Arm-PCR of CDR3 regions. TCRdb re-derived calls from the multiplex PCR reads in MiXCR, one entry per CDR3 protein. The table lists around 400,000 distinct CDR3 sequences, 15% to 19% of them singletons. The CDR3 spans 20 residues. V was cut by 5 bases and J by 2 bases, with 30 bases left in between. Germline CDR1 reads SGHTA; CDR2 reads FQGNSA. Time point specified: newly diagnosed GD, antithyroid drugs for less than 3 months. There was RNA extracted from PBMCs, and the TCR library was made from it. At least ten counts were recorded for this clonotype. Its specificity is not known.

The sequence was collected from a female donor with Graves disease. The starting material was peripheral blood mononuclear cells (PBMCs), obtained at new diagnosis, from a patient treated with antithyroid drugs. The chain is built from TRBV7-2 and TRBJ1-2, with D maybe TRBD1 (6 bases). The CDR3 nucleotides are TGTGCCAGCAGCCCACGTTCGGGGGGCAGGGCCCGGCTCATAAACTATGGCTACACCTTC. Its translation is CASSPRSGGRARLINYGYTF.